This T cell receptor beta chain emerged from a study of beta chain features in type 1 diabetes. Broader study findings: TCRB repertoires of naive, central memory and Treg cells appeared more similar among patients than among healthy donors.

Reverse transcribing all isolated RNA meant expressed TCRB transcripts were sequenced. Sequenced by immunoSEQ multiplex PCR; TCRdb stores in-frame clones only, minus some. The data contain about 210,000 clones, under 13% of them singletons. This clone was counted between two and nine times. Its cognate antigen is unknown. Trimming took 1 base from V and 1 from J, leaving 13 bases between them. The CDR3 loop spans 16 amino acids. Per the germline V gene, CDR1 is MGHDK and CDR2 is SYGVNS. The sequenced material came from central memory CD4+ T cells from blood. This TCR came from a man aged 18 to 35 in good health. V is TRBV25-1 and J is TRBJ1-1, with D possibly being TRBD1 (5 bases). The CDR3 nucleotides read TGTGCCAGCAGTGAATCGGGGCGGGAGCCGAACACTGAAGCTTTCTTT. Protein product: CASSESGREPNTEAFF.